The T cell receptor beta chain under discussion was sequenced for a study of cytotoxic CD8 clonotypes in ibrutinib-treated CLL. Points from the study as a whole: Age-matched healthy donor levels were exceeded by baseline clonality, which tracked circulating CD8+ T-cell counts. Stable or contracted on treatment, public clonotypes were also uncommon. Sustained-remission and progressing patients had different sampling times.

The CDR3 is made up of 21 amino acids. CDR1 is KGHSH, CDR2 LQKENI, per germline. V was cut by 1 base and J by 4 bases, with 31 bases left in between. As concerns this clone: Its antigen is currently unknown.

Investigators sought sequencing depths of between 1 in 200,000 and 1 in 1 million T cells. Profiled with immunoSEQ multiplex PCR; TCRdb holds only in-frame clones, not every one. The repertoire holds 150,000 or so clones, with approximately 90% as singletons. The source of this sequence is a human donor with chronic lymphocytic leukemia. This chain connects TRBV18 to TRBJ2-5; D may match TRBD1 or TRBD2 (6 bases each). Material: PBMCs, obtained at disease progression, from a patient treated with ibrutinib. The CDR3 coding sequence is TGTGCCAGCTCACCACGATTGGACAGCGAATGGGGGGACTCACTCGGAGAGACCCAGTACTTC. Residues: CASSPRLDSEWGDSLGETQYF.